A selection of T cell receptor beta chains follows, all from one sample in a study of blood T cells in healthy people across ages. TCRdb ran MiXCR on the 5' RACE reads and lists one entry per CDR3 protein. The sample holds over 1,300,000 distinct CDR3 sequences, 59% seen once. Sequences were obtained from blood. The source is a man aged 18-30 years in good health. The CDR3 runs from the conserved cysteine through the conserved F or W. The order of the fields is CDR3 protein, CDR3 DNA, clone size, V gene, D gene, J gene. The D gene is left open where the match is weak. Where a row states a size, it is once, few, many or the class of an expanded clone; other rows omit it.

CDR3 protein: CASSLGSGMYEQYF; CDR3 DNA: TGTGCCAGCAGCTTAGGTTCTGGCATGTACGAGCAGTACTTC; clone size: .; V gene: TRBV11-2; D gene: .; J gene: TRBJ2-7
CDR3 protein: CSARAEVPYNEQFF; CDR3 DNA: TGCAGTGCTAGAGCCGAAGTCCCCTACAATGAGCAGTTCTTC; clone size: .; V gene: TRBV20-1; D gene: .; J gene: TRBJ2-1
CDR3 protein: CASRPNNGVDIQYF; CDR3 DNA: TGTGCCAGCAGACCGAACAATGGGGTAGACATTCAGTACTTC; clone size: .; V gene: TRBV7-2; D gene: .; J gene: TRBJ2-4
CDR3 protein: CSAVPGRSQETQYF; CDR3 DNA: TGCAGTGCCGTCCCCGGCAGATCCCAAGAGACCCAGTACTTC; clone size: few; V gene: TRBV20-1; D gene: .; J gene: TRBJ2-5
CDR3 protein: CATSVGSEQYF; CDR3 DNA: TGTGCCACCAGTGTGGGCAGTGAGCAGTACTTC; clone size: .; V gene: TRBV24-1; D gene: .; J gene: TRBJ2-5
CDR3 protein: CASSLGGSHEDEQYF; CDR3 DNA: TGTGCCAGCAGTTTAGGAGGGTCCCATGAGGATGAGCAGTACTTC; clone size: .; V gene: TRBV27; D gene: .; J gene: TRBJ2-5
CDR3 protein: CASTAGTELYNSPLHF; CDR3 DNA: TGTGCCAGCACCGCTGGGACTGAGCTATATAATTCACCCCTCCACTTT; clone size: .; V gene: TRBV7-9; D gene: .; J gene: TRBJ1-6
CDR3 protein: CASSRSEQYF; CDR3 DNA: TGTGCCAGCAGTCGATCGGAGCAGTACTTC; clone size: .; V gene: TRBV28; D gene: .; J gene: TRBJ2-7
CDR3 protein: CASSSRDRVNNEQFF; CDR3 DNA: TGTGCCAGCAGTTCCCGGGACAGGGTGAACAATGAGCAGTTCTTC; clone size: .; V gene: TRBV28; D gene: TRBD1; J gene: TRBJ2-1
CDR3 protein: CASSSQVGVDQPQHF; CDR3 DNA: TGTGCCAGCAGTTCCCAGGTAGGGGTTGATCAGCCCCAGCATTTT; clone size: .; V gene: TRBV12-3/TRBV12-4; D gene: .; J gene: TRBJ1-5
CDR3 protein: CASSVGGGPHEQFF; CDR3 DNA: TGTGCCAGCAGCGTAGGGGGGGGACCTCATGAGCAGTTCTTC; clone size: once; V gene: TRBV9; D gene: TRBD2; J gene: TRBJ2-1
CDR3 protein: CASSLDLTRETQYF; CDR3 DNA: TGTGCCAGCAGCTTAGATCTGACCCGGGAGACCCAGTACTTC; clone size: .; V gene: TRBV11-3; D gene: .; J gene: TRBJ2-5
CDR3 protein: CASSLVGRVEQFF; CDR3 DNA: TGCGCCAGCAGCTTAGTAGGCCGGGTTGAGCAGTTCTTC; clone size: .; V gene: TRBV5-1; D gene: .; J gene: TRBJ2-1
CDR3 protein: CASSPPGTRGNEQFF; CDR3 DNA: TGTGCCAGCAGCCCCCCCGGGACTAGGGGAAATGAGCAGTTCTTC; clone size: .; V gene: TRBV6-5; D gene: TRBD2; J gene: TRBJ2-1
CDR3 protein: CASSSPIAGTDTQYF; CDR3 DNA: TGTGCCAGCAGCTCCCCAATCGCAGGCACAGATACGCAGTATTTT; clone size: .; V gene: TRBV7-9; D gene: .; J gene: TRBJ2-3
CDR3 protein: CATSDQDRGARNEQFF; CDR3 DNA: TGTGCCACCAGTGACCAGGACAGGGGTGCCCGCAATGAGCAGTTCTTC; clone size: .; V gene: TRBV24-1; D gene: TRBD1; J gene: TRBJ2-1
CDR3 protein: CASSQGAAGTYEQYF; CDR3 DNA: TGCGCCAGCAGCCAAGGGGCTGCCGGCACCTACGAGCAGTACTTC; clone size: .; V gene: TRBV4-1; D gene: .; J gene: TRBJ2-7
CDR3 protein: CASSLDGLSSYEQYF; CDR3 DNA: TGTGCCAGCAGTTTGGACGGATTGAGCTCCTACGAGCAGTACTTC; clone size: .; V gene: TRBV27; D gene: .; J gene: TRBJ2-7
CDR3 protein: CASSQDWGTIEETQYF; CDR3 DNA: TGCGCCAGCAGCCAAGATTGGGGGACCATTGAAGAGACCCAGTACTTC; clone size: few; V gene: TRBV4-3; D gene: .; J gene: TRBJ2-5
CDR3 protein: CASSGGGGAQYF; CDR3 DNA: TGTGCCAGCAGCGGGGGTGGGGGAGCTCAGTACTTC; clone size: .; V gene: TRBV9; D gene: .; J gene: TRBJ2-5
CDR3 protein: CASSLGVNSYEQYF; CDR3 DNA: TGTGCCAGCAGCTTAGGAGTGAACTCCTACGAGCAGTACTTC; clone size: .; V gene: TRBV7-9; D gene: .; J gene: TRBJ2-7
CDR3 protein: CATSGLVGEETQYF; CDR3 DNA: TGTGCCACTTCGGGACTAGTCGGGGAAGAGACCCAGTACTTC; clone size: .; V gene: TRBV6-2/TRBV6-3; D gene: TRBD2; J gene: TRBJ2-5
CDR3 protein: CSVETGGRYEQYF; CDR3 DNA: TGCAGCGTTGAAACTGGGGGCCGGTACGAGCAGTACTTC; clone size: .; V gene: TRBV29-1; D gene: .; J gene: TRBJ2-7
CDR3 protein: CASSLTQGRIYNEQFF; CDR3 DNA: TGTGCCAGCAGTTTAACGCAGGGGCGAATTTACAATGAGCAGTTCTTC; clone size: .; V gene: TRBV27; D gene: .; J gene: TRBJ2-1
CDR3 protein: CSASQGNQPQHF; CDR3 DNA: TGCAGTGCTAGTCAGGGAAATCAGCCCCAGCATTTT; clone size: .; V gene: TRBV20-1; D gene: .; J gene: TRBJ1-5
CDR3 protein: CASSSLRAGITEAFF; CDR3 DNA: TGTGCCAGCAGTTCCCTCCGGGCAGGTATCACTGAAGCTTTCTTT; clone size: .; V gene: TRBV28; D gene: .; J gene: TRBJ1-1
CDR3 protein: CASSLVYRPRGTSGGANNEQFF; CDR3 DNA: TGTGCCAGCAGTTTAGTTTACCGGCCTCGAGGGACTAGCGGGGGGGCTAACAATGAGCAGTTCTTC; clone size: .; V gene: TRBV28; D gene: TRBD2; J gene: TRBJ2-1
CDR3 protein: CASSINPSYEQYF; CDR3 DNA: TGTGCCAGCAGTATCAACCCCTCCTACGAGCAGTACTTC; clone size: .; V gene: TRBV12-3/TRBV12-4; D gene: .; J gene: TRBJ2-7